The following is a TCR beta chain sequence with its context. This clone appeared a few times. The antigen it recognizes is unknown. No base quality values were provided; no much bigger clone lies one nucleotide off. The record originates from a study of shared clonotypes between healthy human individuals (dated by TCRdb to 2018 to 2021). General notes on the study: The cohort included a few men and a couple of women between 18 and 49 years of age. For each donor, three plates each were used for CD4 naive and CD4 memory, two plates were used for CD8 naive, and one plate was used for CD8 memory. The study deeply sequenced blood TCR repertoires of 5 or 6 healthy adults to estimate repertoire size and the extent of clonotype sharing between individuals. To increase sequencing depth and limit assay-specific biases, different laboratories used diverse techniques to prepare libraries and sequence TCR repertoires. Per donor, leukapheresis produced somewhere between about 0.8 and 9 billion PBMCs. The paper's findings and limits, for the study overall: Based on pairwise subsampling, the degree of clonotype sharing among donors was expected to be affected by sequencing depth. Because the study included only a small number of donors, the genetic and exposure-history diversity represented was limited. Estimated clonotype richness was generally larger for naive than for memory subsets. Clonotypes shared by all four sorted-subset donors showed higher generation probabilities than non-shared clonotypes. Across a few donors, 5% to 6% of naive CD4, 3% to 4% of naive CD8, around 2.1% of memory CD4, and roughly 0.4% of memory CD8 clonotypes were shared. Even with the large sequencing depth, rarefaction of the sorted-subset datasets indicated that sequencing was incomplete. Only blood was sampled, and tissue TCR repertoires likely differ from those in blood.

Using the deep immunoSEQ assay, TCR CDR3 regions were amplified from genomic DNA by multiplex PCR. Genomic DNA extracted from each cell subset was distributed evenly over all wells of several immunoSEQ 96-well plates, and each plate served as one replicate. For sorted subsets, around 0.2 ug of genomic DNA, equivalent to 25,000 to 35,000 T cell genomes, went into each replicate PCR. The purified libraries were quantified using a Qubit 3.0 fluorometer, sized with a Bioanalyzer 2100, and then quantified again using the KAPA Library Quantification kit. Each immunoSEQ 96-well plate was sequenced on its own single-read 150-cycle Illumina NextSeq 550 flow cell. From the authors' description of their analysis: Because only junctional sequences without quality scores were contained in the immunoSEQ output, filtering matching that applied to full-length reads could not be performed. To assign V/J genes and CDR3, sequences were annotated using PyIR, a Python wrapper for IgBLAST v1.9, with IMGT germline references. Reads were removed for weak V/J assignments (E-value above 1e-6), missing CDR3, stop codons, out-of-frame junctions, or ambiguous translated residues. V3J clonotypes were defined as sequences sharing the same inferred V gene, J gene, and CDR3 amino acid sequence. Percentage overlap between repertoires was computed as shared unique clonotypes divided by the size of the smaller repertoire. Repertoire richness was assessed with RTK rarefaction, the Chao1 estimator, and Recon v2.1 estimates of unobserved clonotypes. For all TCRbeta clonotypes obtained by the gDNA method from a few donors, generation probabilities were computed with OLGA. Sourced from immuneACCESS, this table was stored by TCRdb with only in-frame sequences that have V and J called. A share of the clones is absent; for the studies checked, an unresolved V gene accounts for under half, and the remainder has no known explanation. The DNA was the basis for D and trimming; V, J and clone size are from that table. This sample lists around 700,000 clones; 92% were detected once. The ten largest make up about 24% of the sample.

CD8 naive samples consisted of CD45RO-negative cells that were positively selected for CCR7, yielding a CD45RA+CCR7+ population without TemRA cells. Healthy HIV-negative adults with no recently reported acute infections or vaccinations were included as donors. Only Caucasian adults living in Nashville, Tennessee, USA were represented among the donors. Blood was obtained by leukapheresis, after which PBMCs were separated by Ficoll-Histopaque density gradient centrifugation and cryopreserved in liquid nitrogen vapor phase. Analytical flow cytometry was used to check the purity and quantity of every magnetically sorted T cell population. Each sorted fraction had its genomic DNA isolated and then quantified by UV absorbance on a Nanodrop 2000c. The TCR originated in a man aged 30 to 39 in good health. Source material: naive CD8+ T cells sorted from blood. The intended sense of this specimen's cell subset or site label: CD45RA+CCR7+.

The CDR3 in this case is CASSGIIYNEQFF. The sequenced DNA: TGTGCCAGCAGTGGGATAATTTACAATGAGCAGTTCTTC. This receptor chain uses TRBV6-5 and TRBJ2-1, with the identity of the D gene unclear. In the germline V gene, CDR1 corresponds to MNHEY and CDR2 to SVGAGI. The CDR3 sequence holds 13 residues, the cysteine and phenylalanine included. Just the 39-base CDR3 DNA is kept, in frame starting at base 1. V sheds 5 bases and J sheds 4 bases, leaving 9 bases between their ends.